Below, 29 T cell receptor beta chains from the same sample are listed, as sequenced in a study of blood T cell repertoires in COVID-19. Sequencing used immunoSEQ multiplex PCR; TCRdb keeps in-frame clones, though not all of them. The sample has approximately 15,000 clones, about 89% seen once. The sequencing sample was made of peripheral blood. All receptors come from a man between 60 and 75 years old with acute or convalescent COVID-19.

In this sample, this clone turned up once. The J gene is TRBJ1-1, the V gene TRBV7-8, with D perhaps matching TRBD1 (6 bases). The CDR3 runs to 14 residues. Germline values: CDR1 SGHVS, CDR2 FQNEAQ. Trimming left V 3 bases short and J 5 bases short, with 13 bases between. The CDR3 DNA follows: TGTGCCAGCAGCTTCTACAGGGTGGGAACTGAAGCTTTCTTT. Translation: CASSFYRVGTEAFF.

The V and J genes are TRBV28 and TRBJ1-4; possible D gene TRBD1, 5 bases. With 5 bases removed from V and 5 bases from J, the gap between germline ends came to 18 bases. CDR1 and CDR2 (germline): MDHEN, SYDVKM. CDR3 length equals 16 residues. DNA of the CDR3: TGTGCCAGCAGTACATTCAGGGCAGTACCAAATGAAAAACTGTTTTTT. The encoded protein is CASSTFRAVPNEKLFF.

The chain recombines TRBV15 with TRBJ1-2; D gene uncertain. The germline V gene has CDR1 LNHNV and CDR2 YYDKDF (reference sequence). The germline V and J ends were trimmed by 2 bases and 5 bases, with 12 bases remaining between them. The CDR3 is 14 residues long. In nucleotides, the CDR3 is TGTGCCACCAGCAGAACAGAACCACCGTATGGCTACACCTTC. As protein: CATSRTEPPYGYTF.

The gene calls are TRBV30 and TRBJ2-7; 13 bases align to TRBD2. CDR1 and CDR2 (germline): GTSNPN, SVGIG (reference sequence). V trimming: 7 bases; J trimming: 2 bases; junction bases outside the gene matches: 2. The CDR3 sequence is 13 residues long. CDR3 sequence (DNA): TGTGCCTCAGGGACTAGCGGGGCCTACGAGCAGTACTTC. Its protein product is CASGTSGAYEQYF.

V usage is TRBV7-9 and J usage is TRBJ2-1; the D gene is possibly TRBD2 (6 bases). Per the germline V gene, CDR1 is SEHNR and CDR2 is FQNEAQ (reference sequence). Trimming left V 6 bases short and J 3 bases short, with 12 bases between. The length of the CDR3 is 14 residues. The CDR3 region is CASRGGSGYNEQFF. For the CDR3, the DNA is TGTGCCAGCAGAGGCGGTAGCGGCTACAATGAGCAGTTCTTC.

The chain's CDR3 is CASSDGTSGGTDTQYF. CDR3 DNA sequence: TGTGCCAGCAGCGATGGGACTAGCGGAGGCACAGATACGCAGTATTTT. The gene calls are TRBV4-2 and TRBJ2-3; 11 nucleotides match TRBD2. The CDR3 is 16 residues long. CDR1 LGHNA and CDR2 YNFKEQ come from the germline V gene. J gave up 1 base and V 5 bases, and 5 bases lay outside the gene matches.

The chain is built from TRBV7-8 and TRBJ1-5; D gene ambiguous. Trimming removed 4 bases at V and 6 bases at J, with 22 bases between. CDR1 and CDR2 from the germline V gene are SGHVS and FQNEAQ. The CDR3 spans 17 residues. Here the CDR3 DNA reads TGTGCCAGCAGCTCAGACACAGCCCTAACGGTCCCTCAGCCCCAGCATTTT. Protein product: CASSSDTALTVPQPQHF.

A remark on this clone: The germline gene is not matched at one end of the junction; a read error may be the cause. The chain is built from TRBV6-6 and TRBJ2-5, with 7 positions matching TRBD2. The CDR3 has 12 amino acids. In germline, CDR1 is MNHNY, CDR2 SVGAGI (reference sequence). For the CDR3, the DNA is TGTGCCACCAGTACGCGGGGGGAGACCCAGTACTTC. Translating gives CATSTRGETQYF.

The genes are TRBV10-1 and TRBJ1-5, with D hard to call. Germline-derived CDR1 and CDR2 are WNHNN and SYGVQD (reference sequence). This CDR3 comprises 13 residues. V was trimmed by 5 bases and J by 4 bases, leaving 9 bases between them. The CDR3 is CASSFGFNQPQHF. CDR3 nucleotides: TGCGCCAGCAGTTTCGGGTTTAATCAGCCCCAGCATTTT.

In its sample, this clone was seen once. V and J are TRBV7-3 and TRBJ2-2; D possibly corresponds to TRBD2 (7 bases). The germline CDR1 and CDR2 sequences are SGHTA and FQGTGA. V lost 5 bases and J 3 bases, leaving 10 bases between the germline ends. The CDR3 has 14 residues. Here the CDR3 DNA reads TGTGCCAGCAGCCCCGGGGGGCACACCGGGGAGCTGTTTTTT. It is translated as CASSPGGHTGELFF.

The genes are TRBV11-2 and TRBJ2-1; D might be TRBD1 (7 bases). This CDR3 is built from 17 residues. Deletions cut 0 bases from V and 0 bases from J, with 12 bases between. The germline V gene encodes CDR1 SGHAT and CDR2 FQNNGV. The CDR3 loop is CASSLDPGGSSYNEQFF. The CDR3 DNA follows: TGTGCCAGCAGCTTAGATCCAGGGGGGAGCTCCTACAATGAGCAGTTCTTC.

The gene calls are TRBV2 and TRBJ1-1, with 7 bases lining up with TRBD1. The J segment lost 4 bases and the V segment lost 2 bases, leaving 13 bases of the junction unmatched. The germline V gene has CDR1 SNHLY and CDR2 FYNNEI. The CDR3 is 17 amino acids. The DNA of the CDR3 is TGTGCCAGCAGTGAATATAGTGCGGGGACAGTAGGCACTGAAGCTTTCTTT. Translated, it gives CASSEYSAGTVGTEAFF.

CDR3 sequence: CASTLRDEQFF. The DNA of the CDR3 is TGTGCCAGCACGCTTCGGGATGAGCAGTTCTTC. The V and J genes are TRBV27 and TRBJ2-1; D call uncertain. The CDR3 covers 11 residues. V was clipped by 7 bases and J by 8 bases, with 9 bases between them. Germline V CDR1 and CDR2: MNHEY, SMNVEV (reference sequence).

The chain joins TRBV2 to TRBJ1-4, with a weak D call TRBD1 (5 bases). This CDR3 spans 15 amino acids. Trimming stripped 8 bases from V and 6 bases from J, with 19 bases between. From germline, CDR1 is SNHLY and CDR2 FYNNEI. CDR3 sequence: CASAQGGSSYEKLFF. In DNA form, the CDR3 reads TGTGCCAGCGCCCAGGGAGGCTCCTCCTATGAAAAACTGTTTTTT.

In its sample, this clone was seen once. The chain joins TRBV15 to TRBJ2-5, with D perhaps TRBD2 (6 bases). The germline gives CDR1 LNHNV, CDR2 YYDKDF (reference sequence). The CDR3 extends over 16 amino acids. The V gene lost 1 base and the J gene lost 5 bases, with 17 bases spanning the gap. The DNA for the CDR3 is TGTGCCACCAGCAGAGGGCAAATCGGGAGTAATGAGACCCAGTACTTC. The encoded protein is CATSRGQIGSNETQYF.

V gene TRBV29-1 combines with J gene TRBJ2-3; D might be TRBD2 (7 bases). Trimming shortened V by 3 bases and J by 2 bases, and 12 bases separated the two germline ends. This CDR3 is built from 14 residues. Germline CDR1 is SQVTM and CDR2 is ANQGSEA. CDR3 coding DNA: TGCAGCGTTGAGGCGGGGGCTAACACAGATACGCAGTATTTT. It translates to CSVEAGANTDTQYF.

This rearrangement joins TRBV19 to TRBJ1-6; 8 bases align to TRBD1. The CDR3 is 15 residues long. The germline V gene encodes CDR1 LNHDA and CDR2 SQIVND (reference sequence). The V and J ends lost 5 bases and 8 bases, in that order; junction bases with no gene match: 8. For the CDR3, the DNA is TGTGCCAGTAGTTTCGGACAGGGAACGGATTCACCCCTCCACTTT. It encodes CASSFGQGTDSPLHF.

The chain couples TRBV4-1 to TRBJ2-3; no reliable D call. Germline CDR1 MGHRA, CDR2 YSYEKL. V was trimmed by 7 bases and J by 2 bases, leaving 13 bases between them. This CDR3 has 14 amino acids. The CDR3 DNA follows: TGCGCCAGCAACGACTTGAAGATCACAGATACGCAGTATTTT. This translates into CASNDLKITDTQYF.

The chain employs TRBV21-1 and TRBJ2-4; TRBD2 is the table's D call, not checked against the DNA. TRBV21-1 is termed a pseudogene. The CDR3 contains 18 residues. CDR3 sequence reads: CASSKVEVPPPDKNIQYF. In nucleotides, the CDR3 is TGTGCCAGCAGCAAAGTAGAGGTACCCCCACCAGACAAAAACATTCAGTACTTC.

The rearrangement links TRBV9 to TRBJ1-6; D perhaps matches TRBD1 (5 bases). The germline V gene encodes CDR1 SGDLS and CDR2 YYNGEE. CDR3 length: 15 residues. V dropped 3 bases and J dropped 7 bases, with 14 bases sitting between them. The CDR3 DNA is TGTGCCAGCAGCGAAGGGGAGGGCTGGAATTCACCCCTCCACTTT. Translated: CASSEGEGWNSPLHF.

J is TRBJ1-2 and V is TRBV11-2; TRBD1 is a possible D gene (5 bases). Trimming cost V 5 bases and J 8 bases, with 24 bases left between them. This CDR3 contains 16 residues. Germline V CDR1 and CDR2: SGHAT, FQNNGV. CDR3 coding DNA: TGTGCCAGCAGCGGGGGGGTCGAGCGACGCCCGCAGGGCTACACCTTC. It yields the protein CASSGGVERRPQGYTF.

The gene calls are TRBV9 and TRBJ2-3; 9 nucleotides line up with TRBD2. After removal of 3 bases from V and 0 bases from J, the junction contained 5 bases not matched to a gene. The germline V gene has CDR1 SGDLS and CDR2 YYNGEE. CDR3 size: 16 residues. The CDR3 DNA reads TGTGCCAGCAGCGCCCGACTAGCGGAGAGCACAGATACGCAGTATTTT. Its protein product is CASSARLAESTDTQYF.

The genes are TRBV30 and TRBJ2-7; D perhaps matches TRBD2 (5 bases). CDR1 is GTSNPN and CDR2 is SVGIG in the germline V gene (reference sequence). This CDR3 comprises 15 residues. V shed 2 bases and J shed 3 bases, with 17 bases lying between them. This CDR3 reads CAWSSGLLEGYEQYF. Written as DNA, the CDR3 is TGTGCCTGGAGTTCCGGACTCCTCGAAGGCTACGAGCAGTACTTC.

The table lists this clone with a count of one. The chain has TRBV19 and TRBJ1-1; 7 nucleotides align to TRBD1. The ends lost 5 bases at V and 2 bases at J; junction bases unmatched: 8. The CDR3 runs to 15 residues. CDR1 and CDR2 from the germline V gene are LNHDA and SQIVND (reference sequence). The CDR3 loop is CASSPWTGSNTEAFF. DNA of the CDR3: TGTGCCAGTAGTCCCTGGACAGGAAGTAACACTGAAGCTTTCTTT. Looking up the rest from reference TRBV19 and TRBJ1-1 gives the full variable domain: DGGITQSPKYLFRKEGQNVTLSCEQNLNHDAMYWYRQDPGQGLRLIYYSQIVNDFQKGDIAEGYSVSREKKESFPLTVTSAQKNPTAFYLCASSPWTGSNTEAFFGQGTRLTVV.

J is TRBJ2-7 and V is TRBV25-1, with D maybe TRBD2 (5 bases). Germline V gives CDR1 MGHDK, CDR2 SYGVNS. The length of the CDR3 is 12 residues. With 8 bases removed from V and 6 bases from J, the gap between germline ends came to 14 bases. Written as DNA, the CDR3 is TGTGCCAGCGGTATGTCACGGGGCGAGCAGTACTTC. Translating it yields CASGMSRGEQYF.

The rearrangement links TRBV5-5 to TRBJ2-7; 9 bases are a match to TRBD2. The CDR3 has 17 residues. V gave up 4 bases and J gave up 0 bases; unmatched junction bases: 11. Germline V gene lookup returns CDR1 SGHKS and CDR2 YYEKEE (reference sequence). CDR3 nucleotide sequence: TGTGCCAGCAGCCTCTATAGCGGGGGCGCTCGCTCCTACGAGCAGTACTTC. Residues: CASSLYSGGARSYEQYF.

J is TRBJ1-2 and V is TRBV5-4; the match to TRBD1 covers 7 bases. Germline V gives CDR1 SGHNT, CDR2 YYREEE (reference sequence). V lost 1 base to trimming and J lost 7 bases; unmatched junction nucleotides: 7. This CDR3 spans 14 amino acids. CDR3 region: CASSLWSRDSGYTF. CDR3 bases: TGTGCCAGCAGCTTGTGGAGCCGGGACAGTGGCTACACCTTC. The full variable domain, with the rest looked up from reference TRBV5-4 and TRBJ1-2, is ETGVTQSPTHLIKTRGQQVTLRCSSQSGHNTVSWYQQALGQGPQFIFQYYREEENGRGNFPPRFSGLQFPNYSSELNVNALELDDSALYLCASSLWSRDSGYTFGSGTRLTVV.

The genes are TRBV6-5 and TRBJ2-5; 11 bases are shared with TRBD2. Germline-derived CDR1 and CDR2 are MNHEY and SVGAGI. J gave up 1 base and V 8 bases, and 6 bases lay outside the gene matches. CDR3 length equals 15 residues. In DNA, the CDR3 is TGTGCCAGCGCCCGACTAGCGGGAACCCAAGAGACCCAGTACTTC. Translation: CASARLAGTQETQYF.

The V gene is TRBV19, the J gene TRBJ1-1; the D is unclear. CDR1 is LNHDA, CDR2 SQIVND, per germline (reference sequence). The V end was cut by 5 bases, the J end by 0 bases, with 7 bases between. The CDR3 has 13 residues. CDR3 bases: TGTGCCAGTAGTGAGAGCATGAACACTGAAGCTTTCTTT. It translates to CASSESMNTEAFF.